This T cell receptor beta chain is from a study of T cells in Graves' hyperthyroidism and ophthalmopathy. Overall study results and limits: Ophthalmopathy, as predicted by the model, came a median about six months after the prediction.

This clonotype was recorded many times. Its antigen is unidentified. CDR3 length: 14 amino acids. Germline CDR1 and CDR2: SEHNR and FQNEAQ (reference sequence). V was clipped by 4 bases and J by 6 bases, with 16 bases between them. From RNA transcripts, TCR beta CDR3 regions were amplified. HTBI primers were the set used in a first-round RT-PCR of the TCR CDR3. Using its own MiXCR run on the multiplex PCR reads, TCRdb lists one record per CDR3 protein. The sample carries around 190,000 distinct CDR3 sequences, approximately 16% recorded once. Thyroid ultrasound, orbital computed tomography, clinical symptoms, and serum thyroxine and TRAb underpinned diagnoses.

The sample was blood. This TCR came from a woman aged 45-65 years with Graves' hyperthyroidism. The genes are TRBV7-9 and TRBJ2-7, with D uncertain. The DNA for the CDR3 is TGTGCCAGCAGCTCCCAGGTTGGAGTTTTCGAGCAGTACTTC. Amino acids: CASSSQVGVFEQYF.